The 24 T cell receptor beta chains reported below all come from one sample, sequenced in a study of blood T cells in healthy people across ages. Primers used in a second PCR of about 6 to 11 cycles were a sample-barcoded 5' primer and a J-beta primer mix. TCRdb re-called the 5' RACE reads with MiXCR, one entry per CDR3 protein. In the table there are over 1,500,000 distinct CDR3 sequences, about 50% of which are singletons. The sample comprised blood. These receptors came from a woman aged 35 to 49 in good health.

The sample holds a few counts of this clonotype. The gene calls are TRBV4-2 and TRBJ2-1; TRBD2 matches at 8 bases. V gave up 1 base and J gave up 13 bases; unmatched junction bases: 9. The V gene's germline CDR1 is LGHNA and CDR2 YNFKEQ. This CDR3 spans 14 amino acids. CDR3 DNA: TGTGCCAGCAGCCAAGGTACAGCGGGGGTTGAACAGTTCTTC. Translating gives CASSQGTAGVEQFF.

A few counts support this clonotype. The CDR3 nucleotides are TGTGCCAGCAGCTTAAACCGGTATGAGCAGTTCTTC. This codes for CASSLNRYEQFF. The V and J genes are TRBV11-2 and TRBJ2-1, with D uncertain. Germline CDR1 SGHAT, CDR2 FQNNGV. Trimming shortened V by 2 bases and J by 8 bases, and 7 bases separated the two germline ends. The CDR3 consists of 12 residues.

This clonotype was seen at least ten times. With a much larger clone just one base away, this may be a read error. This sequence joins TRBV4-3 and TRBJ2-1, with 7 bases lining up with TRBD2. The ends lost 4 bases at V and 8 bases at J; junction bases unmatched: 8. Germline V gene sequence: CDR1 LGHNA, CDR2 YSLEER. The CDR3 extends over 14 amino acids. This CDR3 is CASSPSGERDEQFF. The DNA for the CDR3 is TGCGCCAGCAGCCCCAGCGGGGAAAGGGATGAGCAGTTCTTC.

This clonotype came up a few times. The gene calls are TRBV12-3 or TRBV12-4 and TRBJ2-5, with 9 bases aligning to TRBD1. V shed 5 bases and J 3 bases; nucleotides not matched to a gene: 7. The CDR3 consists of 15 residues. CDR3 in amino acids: CASSKGQGWEETQYF. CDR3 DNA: TGTGCCAGCAGTAAGGGACAGGGTTGGGAAGAGACCCAGTACTTC.

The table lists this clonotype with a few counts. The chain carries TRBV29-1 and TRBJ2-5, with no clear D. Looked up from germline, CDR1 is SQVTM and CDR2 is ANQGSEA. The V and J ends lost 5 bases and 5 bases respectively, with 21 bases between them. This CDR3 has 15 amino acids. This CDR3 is CSVSETRLLRETQYF. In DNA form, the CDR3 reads TGCAGCGTTAGTGAGACACGGCTACTACGGGAGACCCAGTACTTC. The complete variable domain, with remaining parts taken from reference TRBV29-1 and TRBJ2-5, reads SAVISQKPSRDICQRGTSLTIQCQVDSQVTMMFWYRQQPGQSLTLIATANQGSEATYESGFVIDKFPISRPNLTFSTLTVSNMSPEDSSIYLCSVSETRLLRETQYFGPGTRLLVL.

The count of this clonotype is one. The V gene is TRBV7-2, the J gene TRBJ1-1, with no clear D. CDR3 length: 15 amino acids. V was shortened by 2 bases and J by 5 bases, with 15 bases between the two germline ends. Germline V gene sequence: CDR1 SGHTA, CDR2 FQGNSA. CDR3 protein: CASSLIAAGKTEAFF. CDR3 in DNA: TGTGCCAGCAGCTTAATCGCTGCGGGGAAGACTGAAGCTTTCTTT.

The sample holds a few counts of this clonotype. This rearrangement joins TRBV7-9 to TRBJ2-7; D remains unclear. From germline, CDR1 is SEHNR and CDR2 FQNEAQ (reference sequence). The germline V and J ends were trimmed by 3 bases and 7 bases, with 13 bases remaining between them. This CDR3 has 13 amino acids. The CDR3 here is CASSFTAGVEQYF. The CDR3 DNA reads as TGTGCCAGCAGCTTTACCGCCGGCGTTGAGCAGTACTTC.

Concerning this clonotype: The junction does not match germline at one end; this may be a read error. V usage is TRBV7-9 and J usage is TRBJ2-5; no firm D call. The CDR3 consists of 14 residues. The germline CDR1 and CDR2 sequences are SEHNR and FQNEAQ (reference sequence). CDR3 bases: TGTGTCAGCAGCCACCCGATATTCCAAGAGACCCAGTACTTC. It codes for CVSSHPIFQETQYF.

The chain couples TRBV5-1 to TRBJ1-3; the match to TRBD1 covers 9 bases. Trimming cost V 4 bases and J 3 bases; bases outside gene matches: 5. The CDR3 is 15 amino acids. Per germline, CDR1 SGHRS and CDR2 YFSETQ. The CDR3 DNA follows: TGCGCCAGCAGCAAGAGGACAGGGGATGGAAACACCATATATTTT. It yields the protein CASSKRTGDGNTIYF.

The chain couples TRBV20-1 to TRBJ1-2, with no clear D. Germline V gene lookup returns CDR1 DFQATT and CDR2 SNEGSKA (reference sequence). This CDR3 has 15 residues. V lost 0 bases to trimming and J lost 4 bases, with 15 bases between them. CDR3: CSARDLKSGCYGYTF. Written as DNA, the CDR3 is TGCAGTGCTAGAGATCTGAAGTCGGGTTGCTATGGCTACACCTTC.

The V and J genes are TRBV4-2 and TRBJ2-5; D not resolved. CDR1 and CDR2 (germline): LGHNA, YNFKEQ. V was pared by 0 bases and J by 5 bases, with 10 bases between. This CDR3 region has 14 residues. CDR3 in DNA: TGTGCCAGCAGCCAAGATCCTAGTGGCGAGACCCAGTACTTC. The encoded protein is CASSQDPSGETQYF.

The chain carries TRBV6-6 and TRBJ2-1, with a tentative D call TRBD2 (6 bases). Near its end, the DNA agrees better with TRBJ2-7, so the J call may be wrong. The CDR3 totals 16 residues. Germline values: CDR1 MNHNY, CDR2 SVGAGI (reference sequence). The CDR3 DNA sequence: TGTGCCAGCAGTTACAGAACTAGCCTCTCCTACAATGAGCAGTACTTC. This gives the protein CASSYRTSLSYNEQYF.

The CDR3 DNA follows: TGTGCCAGCAGCCCCGCGGGGGCGCGGTCCTACGAGCAGTACTTC. It yields the protein CASSPAGARSYEQYF. The gene calls are TRBV7-2 and TRBJ2-7; D might be TRBD2 (7 bases). This CDR3 spans 15 amino acids. Trimming cost V 5 bases and J 1 base, with 15 bases left between them. Germline-derived CDR1 and CDR2 are SGHTA and FQGNSA.

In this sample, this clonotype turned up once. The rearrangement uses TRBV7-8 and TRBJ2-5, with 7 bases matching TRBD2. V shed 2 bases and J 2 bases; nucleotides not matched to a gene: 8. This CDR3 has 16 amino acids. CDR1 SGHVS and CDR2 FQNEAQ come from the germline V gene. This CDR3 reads CASSLTRSGKQETQYF. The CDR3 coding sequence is TGTGCCAGCAGCTTAACAAGAAGCGGGAAACAAGAGACCCAGTACTTC.

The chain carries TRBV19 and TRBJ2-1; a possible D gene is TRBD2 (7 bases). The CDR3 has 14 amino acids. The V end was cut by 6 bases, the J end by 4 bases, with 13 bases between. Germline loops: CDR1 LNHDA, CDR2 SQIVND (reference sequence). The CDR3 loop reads CASRGRGGYNEQFF. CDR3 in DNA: TGTGCCAGTAGGGGGAGGGGGGGATACAATGAGCAGTTCTTC.

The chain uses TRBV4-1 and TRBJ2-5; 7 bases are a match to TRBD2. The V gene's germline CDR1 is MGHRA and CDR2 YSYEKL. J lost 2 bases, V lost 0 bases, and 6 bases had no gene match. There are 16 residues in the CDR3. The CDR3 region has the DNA TGCGCCAGCAGCCAAGATGGGGCGGGGGTTCAAGAGACCCAGTACTTC. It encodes CASSQDGAGVQETQYF.

As DNA, the CDR3 is TGTGCCAGCAACCCCGGGACTCGCCAAGAGACCCAGTACTTC. This encodes CASNPGTRQETQYF. The rearrangement links TRBV9 to TRBJ2-5; D might be TRBD2 (6 bases). The V and J ends lost 6 bases and 1 base respectively, with 13 bases between them. CDR3 length equals 14 residues. The germline V gene has CDR1 SGDLS and CDR2 YYNGEE.

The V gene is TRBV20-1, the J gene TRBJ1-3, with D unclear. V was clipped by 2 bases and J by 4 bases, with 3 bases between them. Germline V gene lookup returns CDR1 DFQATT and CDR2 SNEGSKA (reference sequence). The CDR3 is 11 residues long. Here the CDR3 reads CSARLGNTIYF. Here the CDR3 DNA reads TGCAGTGCTAGATTGGGAAACACCATATATTTT.

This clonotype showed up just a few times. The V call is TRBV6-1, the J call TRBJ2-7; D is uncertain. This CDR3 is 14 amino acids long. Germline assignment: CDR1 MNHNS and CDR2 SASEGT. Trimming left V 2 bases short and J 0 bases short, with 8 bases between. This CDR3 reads CASSEWASSYEQYF. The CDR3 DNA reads TGTGCCAGCAGTGAATGGGCGAGCTCCTACGAGCAGTACTTC.

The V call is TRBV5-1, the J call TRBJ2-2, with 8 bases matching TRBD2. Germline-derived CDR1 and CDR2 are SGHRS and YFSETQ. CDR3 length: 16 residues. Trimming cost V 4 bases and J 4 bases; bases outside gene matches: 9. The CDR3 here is CASSAAGGQITGELFF. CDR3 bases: TGCGCCAGCAGCGCGGCGGGAGGACAGATCACCGGGGAGCTGTTTTTT.

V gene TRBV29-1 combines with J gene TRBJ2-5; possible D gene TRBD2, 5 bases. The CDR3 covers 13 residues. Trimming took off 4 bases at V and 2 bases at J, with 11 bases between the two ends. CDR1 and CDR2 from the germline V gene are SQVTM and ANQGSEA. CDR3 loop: CSVAWTEQETQYF. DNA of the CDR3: TGCAGCGTTGCCTGGACTGAGCAAGAGACCCAGTACTTC.

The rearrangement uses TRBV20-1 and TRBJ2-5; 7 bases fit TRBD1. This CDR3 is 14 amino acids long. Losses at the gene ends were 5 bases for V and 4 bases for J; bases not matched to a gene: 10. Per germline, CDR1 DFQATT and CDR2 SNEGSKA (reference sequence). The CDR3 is CSAPLVAGGETQYF. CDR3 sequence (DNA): TGCAGTGCTCCATTAGTAGCAGGGGGAGAGACCCAGTACTTC.

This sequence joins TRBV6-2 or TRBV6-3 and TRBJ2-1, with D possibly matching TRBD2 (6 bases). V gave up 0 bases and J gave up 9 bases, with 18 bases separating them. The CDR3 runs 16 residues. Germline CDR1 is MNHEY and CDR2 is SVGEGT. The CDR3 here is CASSYSMRGGMGEQFF. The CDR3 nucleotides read TGTGCCAGCAGTTACTCGATGCGGGGAGGTATGGGTGAGCAGTTCTTC.

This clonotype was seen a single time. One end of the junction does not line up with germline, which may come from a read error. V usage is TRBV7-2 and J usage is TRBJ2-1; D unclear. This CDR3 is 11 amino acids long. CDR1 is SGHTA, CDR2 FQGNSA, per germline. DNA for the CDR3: TGTGCCAGCAGCTTACGCGATGAGCGGTTCTTC. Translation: CASSLRDERFF.